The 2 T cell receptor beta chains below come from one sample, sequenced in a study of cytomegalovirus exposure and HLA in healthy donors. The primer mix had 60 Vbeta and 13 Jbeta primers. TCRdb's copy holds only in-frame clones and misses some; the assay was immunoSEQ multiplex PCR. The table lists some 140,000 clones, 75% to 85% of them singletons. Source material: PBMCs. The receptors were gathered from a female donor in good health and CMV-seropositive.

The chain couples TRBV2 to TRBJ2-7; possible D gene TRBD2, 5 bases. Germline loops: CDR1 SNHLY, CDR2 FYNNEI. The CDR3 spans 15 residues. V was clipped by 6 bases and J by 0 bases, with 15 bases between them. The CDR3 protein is CASSNPSLHSYEQYF. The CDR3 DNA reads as TGTGCCAGCAGCAATCCTAGCTTACACTCCTACGAGCAGTACTTC.

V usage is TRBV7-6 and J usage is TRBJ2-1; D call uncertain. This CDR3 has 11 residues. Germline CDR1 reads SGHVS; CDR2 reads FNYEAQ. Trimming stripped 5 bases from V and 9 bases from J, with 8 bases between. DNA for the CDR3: TGTGCCAGCAGCCTCGCGGTTGAGCAGTTCTTC. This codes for CASSLAVEQFF.